The 22 T cell receptor beta chains listed next were all sequenced from one sample in a study of shared clonotypes between healthy human individuals. Assay: immunoSEQ multiplex PCR; the TCRdb copy retains only in-frame clones and omits some. The sample shows approximately 1.4 million clones, approximately 98% of them seen only once. Sequencing was performed on naive CD4+ T cells sorted from blood. As for subset: CD45RA+ positively selected. These TCRs come from a man aged 30 to 39 in good health.

The rearrangement joins TRBV18 to TRBJ1-4, with 9 bases lining up with TRBD1. Trimming removed 3 bases from V and 7 bases from J; junction bases left unmatched: 3. CDR3 length: 14 residues. Germline V gene sequence: CDR1 KGHSH, CDR2 LQKENI. The CDR3 DNA reads as TGTGCCAGCTCACCCGGGACAGGGAGTGAAAAACTGTTTTTT. Translation gives CASSPGTGSEKLFF.

The chain recombines TRBV7-6 with TRBJ1-4, with D uncertain. CDR3 length: 17 amino acids. Germline V gene data show CDR1 as SGHVS and CDR2 as FNYEAQ. Trimming took off 2 bases at V and 5 bases at J, with 18 bases between the two ends. CDR3 in DNA: TGTGCCAGCAGCTTATCCCCCTCCCAGGCAGGAAATGAAAAACTGTTTTTT. Protein sequence: CASSLSPSQAGNEKLFF.

The rearrangement links TRBV4-1 to TRBJ2-5; D possibly matches TRBD1 or TRBD2 (6 bases each). CDR1 is MGHRA, CDR2 YSYEKL, per germline. This CDR3 region has 14 residues. The V end lost 0 bases, the J end lost 5 bases, and 10 bases lay between the germline ends. The CDR3 region is CASSQERGEETQYF. The CDR3 DNA sequence: TGCGCCAGCAGCCAAGAAAGGGGGGAGGAGACCCAGTACTTC.

About this clone: This same CDR3 is encoded by further DNA sequences in the sample. The V call is TRBV2, the J call TRBJ2-7, with D maybe TRBD2 (5 bases). The V gene lost 4 bases and the J gene lost 0 bases, with 7 bases spanning the gap. The CDR3 sequence is 13 residues long. Looked up from germline, CDR1 is SNHLY and CDR2 is FYNNEI. The CDR3 DNA reads TGTGCCAGCAGTGCGAGGGACTCCTACGAGCAGTACTTC. Protein product: CASSARDSYEQYF.

The chain joins TRBV6-1 to TRBJ2-7, with TRBD1 matching 9 bases. V was pared by 6 bases and J by 6 bases, with 3 bases of the junction left unmatched. Germline loops: CDR1 MNHNS, CDR2 SASEGT. The CDR3 runs 12 residues. CDR3 region: CASSSQGAEQYF. The DNA for the CDR3 is TGTGCCAGCAGCTCACAGGGGGCCGAGCAGTACTTC.

The chain carries TRBV11-3 and TRBJ1-5, with D perhaps TRBD1 (5 bases). Trimming stripped 1 base from V and 3 bases from J, with 10 bases between. The CDR3 spans 15 residues. The germline V gene has CDR1 SGHNT and CDR2 YENEEA. The CDR3 reads CASSLGGGDNQPQHF. Here the CDR3 DNA reads TGTGCCAGCAGCTTAGGCGGAGGGGACAATCAGCCCCAGCATTTT.

The rearrangement uses TRBV5-4 and TRBJ2-7, with 11 positions matching TRBD2. Trimming at V came to 7 bases and at J to 0 bases, leaving 3 bases not matched to a gene. Germline V gene sequence: CDR1 SGHNT, CDR2 YYREEE (reference sequence). There are 14 residues in the CDR3. The CDR3 sequence: CASSGTSGSYEQYF. Written as DNA, the CDR3 is TGTGCCAGCTCAGGGACTAGCGGCTCCTACGAGCAGTACTTC.

The chain couples TRBV11-1 to TRBJ1-4, with TRBD1 matching 7 bases. CDR3 length: 15 amino acids. With 4 bases clipped from V and 8 bases from J, the junction kept 10 bases outside the gene matches. Germline-derived CDR1 and CDR2 are SGHAT and FQDESV (reference sequence). The CDR3 coding sequence is TGTGCCAGCAGCTCCCGACAGGGTCGGGTGGAAAAACTGTTTTTT. The encoded protein is CASSSRQGRVEKLFF.

The chain employs TRBV11-2 and TRBJ1-2; maybe TRBD1 (5 bases). V lost 0 bases and J 3 bases, leaving 14 bases between the germline ends. Germline V gene data show CDR1 as SGHAT and CDR2 as FQNNGV. This CDR3 has 16 residues. This chain's CDR3 is CASSLDLGREDYGYTF. The CDR3 region has the DNA TGTGCCAGCAGCTTAGATCTGGGCAGGGAGGACTATGGCTACACCTTC.

This clone has just one count. This chain links TRBV7-6 with TRBJ2-3; no reliable D call. This CDR3 contains 13 residues. V gave up 4 bases and J gave up 3 bases, with 8 bases separating them. Germline lookup yields CDR1 SGHVS and CDR2 FNYEAQ. The CDR3 spells CASSSALTDTQYF. The CDR3 DNA is TGTGCCAGCAGCTCCGCCTTAACAGATACGCAGTATTTT. The whole variable domain, filled in from reference TRBV7-6 and TRBJ2-3, reads GAGVSQSPRYKVTKRGQDVALRCDPISGHVSLYWYRQALGQGPEFLTYFNYEAQQDKSGLPNDRFSAERPEGSISTLTIQRTEQRDSAMYRCASSSALTDTQYFGPGTRLTVL.

In nucleotides, the CDR3 is TGTGCCAGCAGCTTGGTGAGGGCCCCAACAGATACGCAGTATTTT. Encoded protein: CASSLVRAPTDTQYF. J is TRBJ2-3 and V is TRBV5-8; the D gene is possibly TRBD2 (5 bases). The CDR3 extends over 15 amino acids. The germline gives CDR1 SGHTS, CDR2 YDEGEE. V was pared by 0 bases and J by 3 bases, with 11 bases between.

The chain carries TRBV6-1 and TRBJ2-5, with D maybe TRBD1 (6 bases). V lost 10 bases and J lost 4, with 19 bases in between. The V gene's germline CDR1 is MNHNS and CDR2 SASEGT. The length of the CDR3 is 14 residues. The DNA for the CDR3 is TGTGCCACCCATCGGGGCAGGGGAGTAGAGACCCAGTACTTC. Translated: CATHRGRGVETQYF.

This chain joins TRBV19 and TRBJ2-1, with D perhaps given as TRBD1 or TRBD2 (6 bases each). Germline assignment: CDR1 LNHDA and CDR2 SQIVND (reference sequence). V was pared by 3 bases and J by 2 bases, with 14 bases between. The CDR3 is 16 residues long. The CDR3 here is CASSIGTGRTYNEQFF. The CDR3, as DNA: TGTGCCAGTAGTATCGGTACAGGGAGGACCTACAATGAGCAGTTCTTC.

V is TRBV7-2 and J is TRBJ2-7, with 7 bases fitting TRBD2. The CDR3 is made up of 15 amino acids. V trimming: 4 bases; J trimming: 1 base; junction bases outside the gene matches: 7. Germline assignment: CDR1 SGHTA and CDR2 FQGNSA. The CDR3 here is CASSSRRETSYEQYF. The CDR3 region has the DNA TGTGCCAGCAGCTCGAGGCGGGAGACTTCCTACGAGCAGTACTTC.

The chain combines TRBV5-1 with TRBJ2-7, with 7 bases aligning to TRBD2. The junction had 7 bases not matched to a gene; V was cut back by 2 bases and J by 2 bases. This CDR3 is 15 amino acids long. Per the germline V gene, CDR1 is SGHRS and CDR2 is YFSETQ. The CDR3 region is CASSFLTGGAYEQYF. CDR3 sequence (DNA): TGCGCCAGCAGCTTCTTAACTGGGGGGGCCTACGAGCAGTACTTC.

V is TRBV4-3 and J is TRBJ2-5, with 10 bases that match TRBD1. The CDR3 has 14 residues. V shed 3 bases and J 7 bases; nucleotides not matched to a gene: 5. Germline CDR1 reads LGHNA; CDR2 reads YSLEER. CDR3: CASSHLDRGATQYF. The CDR3, as DNA: TGCGCCAGCAGCCACTTGGACAGGGGGGCGACCCAGTACTTC.

This sequence joins TRBV18 and TRBJ2-6; no firm D call. The CDR3 contains 17 residues. V gave up 6 bases and J gave up 0 bases, with 15 bases separating them. Germline values: CDR1 KGHSH, CDR2 LQKENI. CDR3 residues: CASSPLRVDSGANVLTF. The CDR3 coding sequence is TGTGCCAGCTCTCCTCTCCGGGTGGACTCTGGGGCCAACGTCCTGACTTTC. Based on the CDR3 plus reference TRBV18 and TRBJ2-6, the full variable domain is NAGVMQNPRHLVRRRGQEARLRCSPMKGHSHVYWYRQLPEEGLKFMVYLQKENIIDESGMPKERFSAEFPKEGPSILRIQQVVRGDSAAYFCASSPLRVDSGANVLTFGAGSRLTVL.

This chain uses TRBV10-3 with TRBJ2-7, with 15 bases matching TRBD2. V trimming: 2 bases; J trimming: 7 bases; junction bases outside the gene matches: 6. CDR1 and CDR2 from the germline V gene are ENHRY and SYGVKD. This CDR3 has 16 residues. This CDR3 reads CAISEHRTSGRVEQYF. The CDR3 DNA sequence: TGTGCCATCAGTGAGCACCGGACTAGCGGGAGGGTTGAGCAGTACTTC.

V usage is TRBV18 and J usage is TRBJ1-1; D gene ambiguous. The CDR3 runs to 12 residues. Germline assignment: CDR1 KGHSH and CDR2 LQKENI. V lost 2 bases, J lost 8 bases, and 9 bases lay in between. CDR3 nucleotides: TGTGCCAGCTCACCAAAGGAGACAGAAGCTTTCTTT. This translates into CASSPKETEAFF.

V is TRBV7-3 and J is TRBJ2-5; the D gene is possibly TRBD2 (5 bases). CDR3 size: 13 residues. Trimming removed 5 bases at V and 1 base at J, with 8 bases between. CDR1 and CDR2 from the germline V gene are SGHTA and FQGTGA. CDR3 in DNA: TGTGCCAGCAGCCCCGGGATCCAAGAGACCCAGTACTTC. This sequence encodes CASSPGIQETQYF.

This clone came up once. Other nucleotide sequences in the sample specify the same CDR3. V usage is TRBV6-6 and J usage is TRBJ2-7; 8 bases match TRBD2. The V segment lost 2 bases and the J segment 3 bases; nucleotides outside the gene matches: 3. The CDR3 runs to 14 residues. Germline loops: CDR1 MNHNY, CDR2 SVGAGI (reference sequence). This CDR3 is CASSYGLAGYEQYF. CDR3 nucleotide sequence: TGTGCCAGCAGTTACGGGCTAGCGGGCTACGAGCAGTACTTC.

The chain employs TRBV19 and TRBJ2-7, with D perhaps TRBD1 or TRBD2 (7 bases each). This CDR3 spans 16 amino acids. Germline lookup yields CDR1 LNHDA and CDR2 SQIVND (reference sequence). V was pared by 6 bases and J by 4 bases, with 22 bases between. CDR3 sequence (DNA): TGTGCCAGTAGCGTTGGGAGGGGGGACAGAAGATACGAGCAGTACTTC. Amino acid sequence: CASSVGRGDRRYEQYF.